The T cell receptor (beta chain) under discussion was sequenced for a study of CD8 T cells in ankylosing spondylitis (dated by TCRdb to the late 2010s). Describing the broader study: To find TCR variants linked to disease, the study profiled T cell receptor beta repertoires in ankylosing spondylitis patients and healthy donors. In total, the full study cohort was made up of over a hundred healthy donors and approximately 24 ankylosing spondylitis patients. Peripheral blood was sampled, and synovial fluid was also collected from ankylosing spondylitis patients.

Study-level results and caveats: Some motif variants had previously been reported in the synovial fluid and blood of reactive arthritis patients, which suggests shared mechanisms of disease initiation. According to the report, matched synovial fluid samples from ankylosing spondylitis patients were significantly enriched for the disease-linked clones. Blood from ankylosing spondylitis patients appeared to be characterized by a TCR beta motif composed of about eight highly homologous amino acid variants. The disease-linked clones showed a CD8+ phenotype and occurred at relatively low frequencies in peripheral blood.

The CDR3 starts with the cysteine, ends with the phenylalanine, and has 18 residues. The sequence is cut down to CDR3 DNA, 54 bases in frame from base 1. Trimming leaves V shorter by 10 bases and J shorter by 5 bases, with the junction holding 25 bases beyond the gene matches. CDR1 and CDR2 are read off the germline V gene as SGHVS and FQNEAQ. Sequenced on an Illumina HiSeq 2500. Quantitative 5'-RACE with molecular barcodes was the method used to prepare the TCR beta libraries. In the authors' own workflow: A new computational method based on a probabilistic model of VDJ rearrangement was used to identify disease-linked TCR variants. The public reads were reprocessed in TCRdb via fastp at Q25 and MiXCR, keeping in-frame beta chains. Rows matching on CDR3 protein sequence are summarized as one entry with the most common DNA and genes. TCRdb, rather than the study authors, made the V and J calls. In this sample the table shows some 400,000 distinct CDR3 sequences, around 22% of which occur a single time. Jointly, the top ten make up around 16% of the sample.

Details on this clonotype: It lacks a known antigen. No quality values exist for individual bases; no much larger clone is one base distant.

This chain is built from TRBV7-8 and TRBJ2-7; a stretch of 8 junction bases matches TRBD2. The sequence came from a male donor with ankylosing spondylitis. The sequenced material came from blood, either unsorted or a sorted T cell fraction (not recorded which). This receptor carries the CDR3 CATRNLGREQVPLDEQYF. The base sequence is TGTGCCACCCGGAACCTCGGGAGGGAACAAGTGCCCTTGGACGAGCAGTACTTC.